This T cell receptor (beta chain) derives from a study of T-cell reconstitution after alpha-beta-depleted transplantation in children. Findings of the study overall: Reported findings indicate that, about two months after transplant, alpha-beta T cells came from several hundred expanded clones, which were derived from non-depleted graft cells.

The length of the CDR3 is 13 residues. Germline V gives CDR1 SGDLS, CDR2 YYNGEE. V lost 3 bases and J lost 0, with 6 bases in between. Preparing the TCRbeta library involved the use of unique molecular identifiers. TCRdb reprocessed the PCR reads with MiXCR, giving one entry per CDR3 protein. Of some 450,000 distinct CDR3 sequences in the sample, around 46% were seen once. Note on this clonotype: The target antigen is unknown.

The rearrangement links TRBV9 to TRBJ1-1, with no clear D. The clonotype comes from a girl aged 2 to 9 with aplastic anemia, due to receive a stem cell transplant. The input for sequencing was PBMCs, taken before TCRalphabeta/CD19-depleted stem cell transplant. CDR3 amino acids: CASSGSMNTEAFF. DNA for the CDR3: TGTGCCAGCAGCGGCAGCATGAACACTGAAGCTTTCTTT. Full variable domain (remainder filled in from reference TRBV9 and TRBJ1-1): DSGVTQTPKHLITATGQRVTLRCSPRSGDLSVYWYQQSLDQGLQFLIQYYNGEERAKGNILERFSAQQFPDLHSELNLSSLELGDSALYFCASSGSMNTEAFFGQGTRLTVV.